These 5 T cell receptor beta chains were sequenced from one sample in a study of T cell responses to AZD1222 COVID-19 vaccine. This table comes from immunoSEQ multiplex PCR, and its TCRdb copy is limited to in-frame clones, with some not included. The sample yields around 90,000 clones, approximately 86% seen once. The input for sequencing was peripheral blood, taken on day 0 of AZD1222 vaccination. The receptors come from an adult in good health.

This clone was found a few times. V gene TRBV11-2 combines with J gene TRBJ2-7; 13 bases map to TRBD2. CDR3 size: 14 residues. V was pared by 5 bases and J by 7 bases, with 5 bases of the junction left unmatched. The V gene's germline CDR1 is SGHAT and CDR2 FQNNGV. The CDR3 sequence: CASSILAGGREQYF. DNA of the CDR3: TGTGCCAGCAGCATACTAGCGGGGGGGCGGGAGCAGTACTTC.

CDR3 DNA sequence: TGTGCCAGCAGCGTAACAGGGTCGGGTCAGCCCCAGCATTTT. This translates into CASSVTGSGQPQHF. This chain links TRBV9 with TRBJ1-5, with D possibly being TRBD1 (6 bases). Trimming left V 1 base short and J 6 bases short, with 11 bases between. There are 14 residues in the CDR3. CDR1 is SGDLS and CDR2 is YYNGEE in the germline V gene.

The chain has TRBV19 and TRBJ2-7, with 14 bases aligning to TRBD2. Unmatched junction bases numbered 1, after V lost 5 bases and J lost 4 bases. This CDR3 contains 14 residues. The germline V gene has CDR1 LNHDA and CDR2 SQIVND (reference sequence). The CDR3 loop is CASSRTSGGYEQYF. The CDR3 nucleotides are TGTGCCAGTAGTCGGACTAGCGGGGGGTACGAGCAGTACTTC.

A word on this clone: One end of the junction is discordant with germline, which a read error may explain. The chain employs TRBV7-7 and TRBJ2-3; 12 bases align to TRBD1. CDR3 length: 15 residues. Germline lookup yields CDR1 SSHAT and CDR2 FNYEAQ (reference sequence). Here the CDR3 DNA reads TGTGCTAGCAGTTCGGGACAGGGGGCTACAGATACGCAGTATTTT. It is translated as CASSSGQGATDTQYF.

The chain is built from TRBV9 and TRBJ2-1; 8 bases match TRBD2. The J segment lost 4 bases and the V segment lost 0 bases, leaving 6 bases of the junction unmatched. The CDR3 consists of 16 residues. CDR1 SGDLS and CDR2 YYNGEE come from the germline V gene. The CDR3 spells CASSVDSSGRYNEQFF. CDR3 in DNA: TGTGCCAGCAGCGTAGATTCCAGCGGGAGATACAATGAGCAGTTCTTC.